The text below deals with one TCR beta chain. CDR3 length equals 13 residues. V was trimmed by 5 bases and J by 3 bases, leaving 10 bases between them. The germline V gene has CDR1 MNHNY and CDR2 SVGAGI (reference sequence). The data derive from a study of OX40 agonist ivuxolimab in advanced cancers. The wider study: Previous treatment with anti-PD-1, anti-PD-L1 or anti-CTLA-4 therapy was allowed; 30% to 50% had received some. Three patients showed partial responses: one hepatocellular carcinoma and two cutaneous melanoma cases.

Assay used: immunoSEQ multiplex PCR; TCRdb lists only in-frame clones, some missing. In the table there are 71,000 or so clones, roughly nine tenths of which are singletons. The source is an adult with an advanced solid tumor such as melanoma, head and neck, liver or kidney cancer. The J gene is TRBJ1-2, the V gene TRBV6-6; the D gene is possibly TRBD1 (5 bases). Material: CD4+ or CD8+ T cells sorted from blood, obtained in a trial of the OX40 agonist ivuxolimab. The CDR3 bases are TGTGCCAGCAGTATCCAGGGCGACTATGGCTACACCTTC. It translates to CASSIQGDYGYTF.